The clone carrying this T cell receptor beta chain was seen many times. Its antigen is as yet unknown. These data originate in a study of T cells in Graves' hyperthyroidism and ophthalmopathy. Study-level results: Also found in blood were most expanded thyroid clonotypes above 0.001.

The PBMCs studied were ones that came from approximately 9.9 ml fresh peripheral blood. Amplified regions were TCR beta CDR3 sequences from RNA transcripts. The HTBI set primed first-round TCR CDR3 RT-PCR. One entry per CDR3 protein, called by TCRdb with MiXCR from the multiplex PCR reads. The sample includes approximately 420,000 distinct CDR3 sequences, roughly 15% of them seen just once. The receptor was derived from a woman aged 18 to 35 with Graves' hyperthyroidism. The source material was blood.

CDR3 loop: CSARGLAGVNEQFF. CDR3 DNA sequence: TGCAGTGCTCGGGGACTAGCGGGAGTAAATGAGCAGTTCTTC. The V gene is TRBV20-1, the J gene TRBJ2-1, with 14 bases matching TRBD2. The J segment lost 7 bases and the V segment lost 5 bases, leaving 4 bases of the junction unmatched. The CDR3 runs to 14 residues. Germline values: CDR1 DFQATT, CDR2 SNEGSKA (reference sequence).